A single sample is the source of the 26 T cell receptor beta chains below, sequenced in a study of blood T cell repertoires in COVID-19. TCRdb keeps only in-frame clones here, not all; method: immunoSEQ multiplex PCR. The sample holds 150,000 to 200,000 clones; around 80% are singletons and the top ten take about 19%. The specimen sequenced was peripheral blood. The receptors were sampled from an elderly woman with acute or convalescent COVID-19.

The chain links TRBV18 to TRBJ1-2; D not certain. CDR1 and CDR2 (germline): KGHSH, LQKENI. Trimming shortened V by 0 bases and J by 4 bases, and 9 bases separated the two germline ends. The CDR3 sequence is 14 residues long. The CDR3: CASSPPTAFYGYTF. The CDR3 bases are TGTGCCAGCTCACCACCCACAGCCTTCTATGGCTACACCTTC.

V gene TRBV12-5 combines with J gene TRBJ1-2; maybe TRBD1 (5 bases). The CDR3 spans 13 residues. Germline V gives CDR1 LGHNT, CDR2 FRNRAP. V lost 2 bases and J 7 bases, leaving 11 bases between the germline ends. DNA of the CDR3: TGTGCTAGTGGTTTGTTGGGGGAGGGTGGCTACACCTTC. The encoded protein is CASGLLGEGGYTF.

The V and J genes are TRBV7-3 and TRBJ2-2, with D possibly TRBD2 on 6 matching bases. V was clipped by 6 bases and J by 6 bases, with 17 bases between them. The CDR3 is 15 amino acids. Germline V gene sequence: CDR1 SGHTA, CDR2 FQGTGA. The CDR3 spells CASSPYGRRAGELFF. DNA for the CDR3: TGTGCCAGCAGTCCTTATGGCCGGAGGGCCGGGGAGCTGTTTTTT.

This chain joins TRBV2 and TRBJ2-5; 9 positions agree with TRBD1. The CDR3 sequence is 14 residues long. V shed 6 bases, J shed 3 bases, and the junction held 5 bases outside the gene matches. Germline V gene lookup returns CDR1 SNHLY and CDR2 FYNNEI. CDR3: CASRKDRGEETQYF. DNA of the CDR3: TGTGCCAGCAGGAAAGACAGGGGGGAAGAGACCCAGTACTTC.

This chain links TRBV4-2 with TRBJ2-5; D is ambiguous. V was trimmed by 1 base and J by 4 bases, leaving 10 bases between them. This CDR3 region has 14 residues. CDR1 LGHNA and CDR2 YNFKEQ come from the germline V gene. The CDR3: CASSQVEIGETQYF. CDR3 coding DNA: TGTGCCAGCAGCCAAGTGGAGATAGGAGAGACCCAGTACTTC.

V is TRBV11-2 and J is TRBJ1-6, with D possibly TRBD1 on 6 matching bases. V was pared by 5 bases and J by 5 bases, with 10 bases between. Germline V gene lookup returns CDR1 SGHAT and CDR2 FQNNGV. The CDR3 consists of 14 residues. As DNA, the CDR3 is TGTGCCAGCAGCCGAGACAGGAATAATTCACCCCTCCACTTT. Translated, it gives CASSRDRNNSPLHF.

Concerning this clone: A much more abundant neighbour one base away suggests this may be a read error. This sequence joins TRBV7-8 and TRBJ2-7, with a tentative D call TRBD1 (6 bases). Trimming pared 5 bases from V and 2 bases from J, leaving 7 bases between. The CDR3 is made up of 12 amino acids. Germline V lookup: CDR1 SGHVS, CDR2 FQNEAQ. The CDR3 sequence: CASSRQAYEQYF. The CDR3 DNA reads TGTGCCAGCAGCCGACAGGCCTACGAGCAGTACTTC.

A few counts support this clone. For the CDR3, the DNA is TGTGCCAGCACCCCCTACCGAGGGTCCTCTGAGCAGTTCTTC. It encodes CASTPYRGSSEQFF. V and J are TRBV11-2 and TRBJ2-1; a possible D gene is TRBD2 (5 bases). Germline values: CDR1 SGHAT, CDR2 FQNNGV. The V end lost 7 bases, the J end lost 9 bases, and 19 bases lay between the germline ends. This CDR3 region has 14 residues.

The rearrangement joins TRBV7-2 to TRBJ1-5, with a possible D match to TRBD1 (6 bases). The V end was cut by 3 bases, the J end by 2 bases, with 11 bases between. This CDR3 has 15 amino acids. Germline CDR1 SGHTA, CDR2 FQGNSA. DNA of the CDR3: TGTGCCAGCAGCTTTGGGGGGGCTGGCAATCAGCCCCAGCATTTT. Protein: CASSFGGAGNQPQHF.

This chain joins TRBV4-3 and TRBJ1-3; no clear D. The CDR3 runs to 14 residues. Per germline, CDR1 LGHNA and CDR2 YSLEER. Trimming took 0 bases from V and 1 from J, leaving 4 bases between them. The CDR3 is CASSQDTSGNTIYF. The CDR3 DNA reads as TGCGCCAGCAGCCAAGATACATCTGGAAACACCATATATTTT.

This clone was picked up one time. J is TRBJ2-2 and V is TRBV19; D might be TRBD2 (5 bases). The ends were cut back, 10 bases at V and 0 bases at J, with 12 bases in the middle. Germline values: CDR1 LNHDA, CDR2 SQIVND (reference sequence). The CDR3 contains 14 residues. The CDR3 protein is CATHRGANTGELFF. The CDR3 DNA sequence: TGTGCCACCCATCGGGGAGCGAACACCGGGGAGCTGTTTTTT.

The rearrangement links TRBV6-6 to TRBJ2-3; 9 bases align to TRBD2. Trimming at V came to 8 bases and at J to 6 bases, leaving 12 bases not matched to a gene. Germline V gene data show CDR1 as MNHNY and CDR2 as SVGAGI (reference sequence). The CDR3 contains 15 residues. DNA of the CDR3: TGTGCCAGCGGTAGGGCGGGAGGGCCCAAGGATACGCAGTATTTT. Its protein product is CASGRAGGPKDTQYF.

The genes are TRBV21-1 and TRBJ2-3; the table's TRBD2 call for D was not verified on the DNA. TRBV21-1 is deemed a pseudogene. CDR3 length: 16 amino acids. This CDR3 reads CASSLMRLAGADTQYF. Here the CDR3 DNA reads TGTGCCAGCAGCCTAATGAGGCTCGCGGGGGCAGATACGCAGTATTTT.

The chain uses TRBV19 and TRBJ1-6, with 7 nucleotides matching TRBD1. The CDR3 consists of 13 residues. Germline V CDR1 and CDR2: LNHDA, SQIVND (reference sequence). V shed 6 bases, J shed 9 bases, and the junction held 5 bases outside the gene matches. DNA for the CDR3: TGTGCCAGTAGCCGGACAGGACCTTCACCCCTCCACTTT. This gives the protein CASSRTGPSPLHF.

This clone was detected only a few times. The genes are TRBV20-1 and TRBJ2-1, with D hard to call. The V gene lost 3 bases and the J gene lost 0 bases, with 18 bases spanning the gap. The CDR3 runs 17 residues. The germline V gene encodes CDR1 DFQATT and CDR2 SNEGSKA (reference sequence). The CDR3 nucleotides read TGCAGTGCTAGTGGTCGACTTGCAAGAAGCTCCTACAATGAGCAGTTCTTC. Translation gives CSASGRLARSSYNEQFF.

The chain links TRBV28 to TRBJ2-1, with no clear D. Deletions cut 6 bases from V and 6 bases from J, with 18 bases between. The CDR3 is made up of 15 amino acids. Germline V gene lookup returns CDR1 MDHEN and CDR2 SYDVKM. Written as DNA, the CDR3 is TGTGCCAGCAGCCCGTCTATAACCTATGTCAATGAGCAGTTCTTC. Residues: CASSPSITYVNEQFF.

The chain combines TRBV1 with TRBJ2-2; the table assigns TRBD2, which was not confirmed against the DNA. TRBV1 is shown as a pseudogene. The CDR3 runs 14 residues. CDR3 sequence (DNA): TGCACCAGCAGCCAACCAGAGCGGTCCGGGGAGCTGTTTTTT. It codes for CTSSQPERSGELFF.

The chain recombines TRBV5-3 with TRBJ1-4, with D possibly TRBD1 on 6 matching bases. TRBV5-3 carries the ORF label, with uncertain function. The V gene lost 4 bases and the J gene lost 3 bases, with 16 bases spanning the gap. CDR3 size: 16 residues. The CDR3 protein is CARSHCPPGANEKLFF. CDR3 DNA: TGTGCCAGAAGCCATTGCCCTCCAGGGGCTAATGAAAAACTGTTTTTT.

This chain joins TRBV27 and TRBJ2-6; TRBD2 aligns across 13 bases. Germline trimming cut 4 bases from V and 2 bases from J; bases unmatched to any gene: 2. This CDR3 contains 17 residues. CDR1 MNHEY and CDR2 SMNVEV come from the germline V gene (reference sequence). The chain's CDR3 is CASSSGLAGTGANVLTF. The CDR3 DNA reads as TGTGCCAGCAGTTCGGGACTAGCGGGAACTGGGGCCAACGTCCTGACTTTC.

The chain has TRBV6-2 or TRBV6-3 and TRBJ2-1, with TRBD2 matching 9 bases. The V gene's germline CDR1 is MNHEY and CDR2 SVGEGT. Unmatched junction bases numbered 4, after V lost 0 bases and J lost 4 bases. The CDR3 length is 16 residues. The CDR3 sequence: CASSYSLAGTYNEQFF. CDR3 DNA sequence: TGTGCCAGCAGTTACTCGCTAGCGGGGACTTACAATGAGCAGTTCTTC.

This clone was detected many times. The rearrangement uses TRBV5-1 and TRBJ2-7; 11 nucleotides align to TRBD2. The CDR3 has 15 amino acids. The J segment lost 10 bases and the V segment lost 3 bases, leaving 12 bases of the junction unmatched. In germline, CDR1 is SGHRS, CDR2 YFSETQ. The CDR3 region is CASSSDPGTSGGQYF. In DNA form, the CDR3 reads TGCGCCAGCAGCTCCGACCCCGGGACTAGCGGCGGTCAGTACTTC.

The table lists this clone with a count of one. V gene TRBV7-9 combines with J gene TRBJ2-1; D may be TRBD1 (5 bases). Germline CDR1 is SEHNR and CDR2 is FQNEAQ (reference sequence). The CDR3 runs 13 residues. Trimming removed 6 bases at V and 3 bases at J, with 9 bases between. DNA of the CDR3: TGTGCCAGCAGTCATGGACACTACAATGAGCAGTTCTTC. It encodes CASSHGHYNEQFF.

In this sample, this clone turned up once. The chain recombines TRBV7-9 with TRBJ2-2; D gene uncertain. V lost 6 bases and J 7 bases, leaving 9 bases between the germline ends. The germline V gene encodes CDR1 SEHNR and CDR2 FQNEAQ (reference sequence). This CDR3 is built from 12 residues. The CDR3 is CASSPLGGELFF. CDR3 bases: TGTGCCAGCAGTCCCCTCGGCGGGGAGCTGTTTTTT.

The genes are TRBV19 and TRBJ1-1; 7 bases are a match to TRBD1. Unmatched junction bases numbered 5, after V lost 7 bases and J lost 0 bases. The CDR3 runs to 14 residues. The germline V gene encodes CDR1 LNHDA and CDR2 SQIVND (reference sequence). DNA of the CDR3: TGTGCCAGTACCAAAACAGGGGTGAACACTGAAGCTTTCTTT. This gives the protein CASTKTGVNTEAFF.

The chain combines TRBV2 with TRBJ1-2; D is uncertain. From germline, CDR1 is SNHLY and CDR2 FYNNEI. V lost 3 bases to trimming and J lost 5 bases, with 13 bases between them. The CDR3 is made up of 14 amino acids. CDR3 in DNA: TGTGCCAGCAGTGACGAGGTGGCGGGGTATGGCTACACCTTC. Residues: CASSDEVAGYGYTF.

The V and J genes are TRBV6-5 and TRBJ2-1; 7 nucleotides line up with TRBD1. Trimming at V came to 6 bases and at J to 7 bases, leaving 12 bases not matched to a gene. The germline gives CDR1 MNHEY, CDR2 SVGAGI. This CDR3 is 15 amino acids long. CDR3 residues: CASSPSNRGVNEQFF. In DNA, the CDR3 is TGTGCCAGCAGCCCATCTAACAGGGGAGTGAATGAGCAGTTCTTC.